Below, 26 T cell receptor beta chains from the same sample are listed, as sequenced in a study of regulatory T cells in long-lasting Graves disease. iRepertoire HTBI primers and Arm-PCR of CDR3 regions built TCR beta libraries. TCRdb redid the calling of the multiplex PCR reads with MiXCR, one entry per CDR3 protein. Of 200,000 to 250,000 distinct CDR3 sequences in the sample, around 19% are singletons; the top ten hold 10% to 15%. As for time point: newly diagnosed GD, antithyroid drugs for less than 3 months. The TCR library used RNA extracted from PBMCs. These sequences were also reported in another study, on T cells in Graves' hyperthyroidism and ophthalmopathy.

The specimen was peripheral blood mononuclear cells (PBMCs), collected at new diagnosis, from a patient treated with antithyroid drugs. The origin of the receptors is a young woman with Graves disease.

This clonotype was recorded at least ten times. The genes are TRBV7-2 and TRBJ1-5, with 10 bases fitting TRBD1. The trim removed 5 bases at V and 5 bases at J, leaving 3 bases unmatched. The CDR3 is made up of 14 amino acids. From germline, CDR1 is SGHTA and CDR2 FQGNSA. This CDR3 is CASSGDRGHQPQHF. CDR3 nucleotide sequence: TGTGCCAGCAGCGGAGACAGGGGGCATCAGCCCCAGCATTTT.

This clonotype has at least ten counts. This chain connects TRBV4-2 to TRBJ2-5; D not resolved. Trimming took off 0 bases at V and 4 bases at J, with 3 bases between the two ends. The CDR3 sequence is 12 residues long. Germline V gene sequence: CDR1 LGHNA, CDR2 YNFKEQ. The CDR3 reads CASSQDSETQYF. For the CDR3, the DNA is TGTGCCAGCAGCCAAGACTCAGAGACCCAGTACTTC.

The table lists this clonotype with many counts. The chain combines TRBV6-2 or TRBV6-3 with TRBJ2-3; 11 bases match TRBD2. The CDR3 contains 15 residues. CDR1 MNHEY and CDR2 SVGEGT come from the germline V gene. Losses at the gene ends were 2 bases for V and 3 bases for J; bases not matched to a gene: 1. The CDR3 DNA reads TGTGCCAGCAGTTACGTAGCGGGAGGGACAGATACGCAGTATTTT. Translating it yields CASSYVAGGTDTQYF.

V gene TRBV2 combines with J gene TRBJ1-6; 7 bases line up with TRBD1. The CDR3 sequence is 16 residues long. The junction had 5 bases not matched to a gene; V was cut back by 6 bases and J by 0 bases. The V gene's germline CDR1 is SNHLY and CDR2 FYNNEI. CDR3 nucleotide sequence: TGTGCCAGCAGCCTGGACAGGAGCTCCTATAATTCACCCCTCCACTTT. This sequence encodes CASSLDRSSYNSPLHF.

The table lists this clonotype with many counts. The J gene is TRBJ1-2, the V gene TRBV20-1; 9 bases are a match to TRBD1. This CDR3 is built from 13 residues. V lost 5 bases, J lost 6 bases, and 7 bases stayed unmatched. The germline CDR1 and CDR2 sequences are DFQATT and SNEGSKA (reference sequence). In nucleotides, the CDR3 is TGCAGTGCTGACGGACAGGGGATGGATGGCTACACCTTC. It yields the protein CSADGQGMDGYTF.

Many counts were recorded for this clonotype. V usage is TRBV24-1 and J usage is TRBJ1-2, with unresolved D. The CDR3 covers 14 residues. V lost 3 bases and J lost 0, with 7 bases in between. Germline values: CDR1 KGHDR, CDR2 SFDVKD. The DNA of the CDR3 is TGTGCCACCAGTGATCTCGACACTAACTATGGCTACACCTTC. It encodes CATSDLDTNYGYTF.

This clonotype has at least ten counts. The V call is TRBV28, the J call TRBJ1-5; weak D call: TRBD1 (6 bases). There are 16 residues in the CDR3. V was shortened by 6 bases and J by 4 bases, with 19 bases between the two germline ends. Germline values: CDR1 MDHEN, CDR2 SYDVKM. The CDR3 DNA sequence: TGTGCCAGCAGAGCGAGCAGGGGATCCTGGAATCAGCCCCAGCATTTT. Its translation: CASRASRGSWNQPQHF.

This clonotype was picked up many times. V and J are TRBV3-1 and TRBJ1-2, with 10 positions matching TRBD1. The germline V gene encodes CDR1 LGHDT and CDR2 YNNKEL (reference sequence). The length of the CDR3 is 14 residues. Germline trimming cut 4 bases from V and 6 bases from J; bases unmatched to any gene: 5. The CDR3 nucleotides are TGTGCCAGCAGCCCCTGGGACAGGGGAAATGGCTACACCTTC. It is translated as CASSPWDRGNGYTF.

Comment on this clonotype: This likely traces to a read error, being one base from a far larger clone. The rearrangement joins TRBV7-9 to TRBJ2-1; the match to TRBD1 covers 7 bases. The CDR3 covers 17 residues. The germline V gene has CDR1 SEHNR and CDR2 FQNEAQ (reference sequence). Here the CDR3 reads CACSLGQPVATYNEQFF. In DNA, the CDR3 is TGTGCCTGCAGCCTGGGACAGCCCGTTGCTACCTACAATGAGCAGTTCTTC.

At least ten counts were recorded for this clonotype. The chain carries TRBV20-1 and TRBJ1-1; 11 positions agree with TRBD1. V shed 4 bases and J 3 bases; nucleotides not matched to a gene: 4. The germline CDR1 and CDR2 sequences are DFQATT and SNEGSKA (reference sequence). The CDR3 runs to 14 residues. The CDR3 spells CSATRDRGDTEAFF. The CDR3 bases are TGCAGTGCTACCAGGGACAGGGGGGACACTGAAGCTTTCTTT.

This clonotype was seen many times. The chain employs TRBV19 and TRBJ1-5; D perhaps matches TRBD1 (5 bases). Trimming removed 2 bases at V and 2 bases at J, with 13 bases between. The CDR3 is 16 amino acids. Germline V gives CDR1 LNHDA, CDR2 SQIVND (reference sequence). The CDR3 sequence is CASSIKVRAGNQPQHF. The CDR3 DNA is TGTGCCAGTAGTATAAAGGTCAGGGCGGGCAATCAGCCCCAGCATTTT.

Regarding this clonotype: A read error is possible here, since a much larger clone lies one base away. The CDR3 nucleotides are TGTGCCAGCAGCCTGCGGACAGGGATGAATCGGCCCCAGCATTTT. Protein sequence: CASSLRTGMNRPQHF. The chain is built from TRBV7-9 and TRBJ1-5, with 8 positions matching TRBD1. Looked up from germline, CDR1 is SEHNR and CDR2 is FQNEAQ (reference sequence). The CDR3 runs 15 residues.

This clonotype was found many times. The V gene is TRBV28, the J gene TRBJ1-1; D is ambiguous. There are 11 residues in the CDR3. The germline V and J ends were trimmed by 7 bases and 0 bases, with 3 bases remaining between them. Germline CDR1 reads MDHEN; CDR2 reads SYDVKM. CDR3 bases: TGTGCCAGCAAGGTGAACACTGAAGCTTTCTTT. This gives the protein CASKVNTEAFF.

This clonotype was counted many times. This chain joins TRBV6-2 or TRBV6-3 and TRBJ2-3; 8 bases map to TRBD2. Unmatched junction bases numbered 11, after V lost 5 bases and J lost 4 bases. The V gene's germline CDR1 is MNHEY and CDR2 SVGEGT. The CDR3 is 16 amino acids. The CDR3 region has the DNA TGTGCCAGCAGTATGGGGACTAGTCCCCCGGCAGATACGCAGTATTTT. Translation: CASSMGTSPPADTQYF.

In this sample, this clonotype turned up many times. V usage is TRBV2 and J usage is TRBJ1-2; 9 bases line up with TRBD1. This CDR3 region has 17 residues. Germline-derived CDR1 and CDR2 are SNHLY and FYNNEI. With 6 bases clipped from V and 3 bases from J, the junction kept 14 bases outside the gene matches. The CDR3 DNA reads TGTGCCAGCAGCGACGCCAGGACAGGGGCGTATGACTATGGCTACACCTTC. It translates to CASSDARTGAYDYGYTF.

This clonotype was recorded at least ten times. The J gene is TRBJ2-2, the V gene TRBV29-1; D is ambiguous. This CDR3 has 14 residues. Trimming left V 4 bases short and J 2 bases short, with 11 bases between. Germline V lookup: CDR1 SQVTM, CDR2 ANQGSEA. The CDR3 spells CSVGSIFNTGELFF. Written as DNA, the CDR3 is TGCAGCGTTGGGAGCATCTTCAACACCGGGGAGCTGTTTTTT.

The chain couples TRBV28 to TRBJ1-2; D not certain. Per the germline V gene, CDR1 is MDHEN and CDR2 is SYDVKM. This CDR3 spans 14 amino acids. V was pared by 2 bases and J by 9 bases, with 16 bases between. The CDR3 bases are TGTGCCAGCAGTTTAGGGGTTGGCCGATACAGCTACACCTTC. It is translated as CASSLGVGRYSYTF.

V gene TRBV24-1 combines with J gene TRBJ2-1; D is possibly TRBD2 (6 bases). The V end was cut by 5 bases, the J end by 10 bases, with 14 bases between. This CDR3 contains 13 residues. Germline V lookup: CDR1 KGHDR, CDR2 SFDVKD. DNA of the CDR3: TGTGCCACCAGTGCATTGAGCGGAGGGGAGCAGTTCTTC. Translated: CATSALSGGEQFF.

Ten or more counts support this clonotype. The V call is TRBV2, the J call TRBJ2-1; D is perhaps TRBD2 (5 bases). Germline V gene data show CDR1 as SNHLY and CDR2 as FYNNEI. V lost 3 bases and J 8 bases, leaving 26 bases between the germline ends. CDR3 length: 18 amino acids. The CDR3 region has the DNA TGTGCCAGCAGTGATATAGGATTGGGGAGTTTGAGCTTCGATGAGCAGTTCTTC. It translates to CASSDIGLGSLSFDEQFF.

This clonotype was seen at least ten times. The V and J genes are TRBV15 and TRBJ1-1; no reliable D call. Germline-derived CDR1 and CDR2 are LNHNV and YYDKDF (reference sequence). The V end was cut by 3 bases, the J end by 9 bases, with 11 bases between. The CDR3 is made up of 12 amino acids. The chain's CDR3 is CATSSPPAQAFF. The CDR3 region has the DNA TGTGCCACCAGCAGCCCCCCGGCACAAGCTTTCTTT.

This clonotype was seen more than once but under ten times. The CDR3 carries no conserved terminal phenylalanine or tryptophan, so it likely arises from a read error. This chain uses TRBV19 with TRBJ1-2, with D maybe TRBD1 (5 bases). The V gene's germline CDR1 is LNHDA and CDR2 SQIVND (reference sequence). This CDR3 has 13 amino acids. V lost 7 bases and J lost 4, with 13 bases in between. The CDR3, as DNA: TGTGCCAGTATGATCCAGGGAGGCTATGGCTACACCCTC. Translation gives CASMIQGGYGYTL.

A note on this clonotype: A much bigger clone sits one base away, suggesting this may be a read error. V gene TRBV18 combines with J gene TRBJ2-1; the D gene is possibly TRBD1 (5 bases). Germline V gene sequence: CDR1 KGHSH, CDR2 LQKENI. The ends were cut back, 4 bases at V and 7 bases at J, with 23 bases in the middle. This CDR3 region has 17 residues. CDR3 coding DNA: TGTGCCAGCTCACTACCCGGAAGGACGGACATAGGAAATGAGCAGTTCTTC. Amino acid sequence: CASSLPGRTDIGNEQFF.

This clonotype was counted many times. This chain links TRBV12-3 or TRBV12-4 with TRBJ1-1, with D maybe TRBD1 (5 bases). V dropped 5 bases and J dropped 0 bases, with 16 bases sitting between them. This CDR3 is 16 amino acids long. The CDR3 loop is CASSTHGGAMNTEAFF. For the CDR3, the DNA is TGTGCCAGCAGTACCCACGGAGGGGCCATGAACACTGAAGCTTTCTTT.

This clonotype came up once. The rearrangement links TRBV28 to TRBJ2-3; 7 positions match TRBD1. The V and J ends lost 6 bases and 0 bases, in that order; junction bases with no gene match: 9. This CDR3 region has 16 residues. In germline, CDR1 is MDHEN, CDR2 SYDVKM. CDR3 coding DNA: TGTGCCAGCAGACAGACAGGGTCCAGCAGCACAGATACGCAGTATTTT. Encoded protein: CASRQTGSSSTDTQYF. The entire variable domain, with the rest obtained from reference TRBV28 and TRBJ2-3, is as follows: DVKVTQSSRYLVKRTGEKVFLECVQDMDHENMFWYRQDPGLGLRLIYFSYDVKMKEKGDIPEGYSVSREKKERFSLILESASTNQTSMYLCASRQTGSSSTDTQYFGPGTRLTVL.

Many counts were recorded for this clonotype. The junction departs from germline at one end; a sequencing error may be responsible. The rearrangement joins TRBV6-1 to TRBJ2-7; D gene uncertain. The germline V gene has CDR1 MNHNS and CDR2 SASEGT. The CDR3 consists of 10 residues. The CDR3 sequence: CASGEYEQYF. DNA for the CDR3: TGTGCCAGCGGTGAATACGAGCAGTACTTC.

This rearrangement joins TRBV11-2 to TRBJ1-5, with D perhaps matching TRBD1 (6 bases). Trimming left V 5 bases short and J 4 bases short, with 18 bases between. The CDR3 runs 16 residues. Germline V lookup: CDR1 SGHAT, CDR2 FQNNGV. DNA of the CDR3: TGTGCCAGCAGCCAGGGGCGGGGCGTACGGAATCAGCCCCAGCATTTT. Residues: CASSQGRGVRNQPQHF.